One and the same sample provided the 3 T cell receptor beta chains below, sequenced in a study of CD8 T cells in Susac syndrome. After extraction with the RNeasy kit, about 0.45 to 1 ug of the RNA was reverse transcribed using random hexamers. TCRdb used MiXCR to reprocess the immunoSEQ multiplex PCR reads, holding one entry per CDR3 protein. This sample has 180,000 or so distinct CDR3 sequences, with around 95% found just once. Material for sequencing was CD4+ T cells from PBMCs. The receptors derive from a human donor in good health.

The rearrangement uses TRBV6-2 or TRBV6-3 and TRBJ2-5, with D perhaps TRBD2 (6 bases). Trimming stripped 6 bases from V and 1 base from J, with 6 bases between. This CDR3 has 12 residues. Germline V gene sequence: CDR1 MNHEY, CDR2 SVGEGT. The CDR3 protein is CASRTSQETQYF. The DNA for the CDR3 is TGTGCCAGCAGGACTAGCCAAGAGACCCAGTACTTC.

The chain couples TRBV20-1 to TRBJ2-5; the D gene is possibly TRBD2 (5 bases). Germline loops: CDR1 DFQATT, CDR2 SNEGSKA (reference sequence). Trimming took 3 bases from V and 1 from J, leaving 9 bases between them. The CDR3 has 13 amino acids. CDR3 coding DNA: TGCAGTGCTAGTTTGGACTTCCAAGAGACCCAGTACTTC. Its translation is CSASLDFQETQYF.

V is TRBV7-9 and J is TRBJ2-7; D unresolved. The CDR3 is 11 amino acids. Per germline, CDR1 SEHNR and CDR2 FQNEAQ (reference sequence). With 11 bases removed from V and 4 bases from J, the gap between germline ends came to 12 bases. CDR3 amino acids: CAAGFPYEQYF. CDR3 DNA: TGTGCCGCCGGGTTTCCATACGAGCAGTACTTC.